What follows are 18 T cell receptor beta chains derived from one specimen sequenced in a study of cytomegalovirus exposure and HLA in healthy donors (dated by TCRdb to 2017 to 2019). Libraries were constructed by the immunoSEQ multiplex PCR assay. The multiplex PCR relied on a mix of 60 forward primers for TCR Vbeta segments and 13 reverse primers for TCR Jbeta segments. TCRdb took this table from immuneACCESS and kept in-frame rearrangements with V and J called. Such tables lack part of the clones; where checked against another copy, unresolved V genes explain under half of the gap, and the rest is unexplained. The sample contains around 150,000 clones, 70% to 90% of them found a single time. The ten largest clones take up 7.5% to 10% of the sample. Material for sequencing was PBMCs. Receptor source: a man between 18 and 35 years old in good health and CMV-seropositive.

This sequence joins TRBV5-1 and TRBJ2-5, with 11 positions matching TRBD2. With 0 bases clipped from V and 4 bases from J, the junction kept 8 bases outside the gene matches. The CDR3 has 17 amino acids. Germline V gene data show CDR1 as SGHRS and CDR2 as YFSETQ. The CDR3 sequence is CASSLVPLAGGGETQYF. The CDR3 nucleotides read TGCGCCAGCAGCTTGGTCCCTCTAGCGGGGGGTGGAGAGACCCAGTACTTC.

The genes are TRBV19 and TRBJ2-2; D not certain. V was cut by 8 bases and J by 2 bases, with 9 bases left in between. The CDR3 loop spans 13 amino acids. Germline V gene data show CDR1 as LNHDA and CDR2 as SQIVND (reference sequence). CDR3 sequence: CASPSENTGELFF. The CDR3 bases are TGTGCCAGTCCCAGTGAAAACACCGGGGAGCTGTTTTTT. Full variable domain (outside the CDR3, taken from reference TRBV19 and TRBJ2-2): DGGITQSPKYLFRKEGQNVTLSCEQNLNHDAMYWYRQDPGQGLRLIYYSQIVNDFQKGDIAEGYSVSREKKESFPLTVTSAQKNPTAFYLCASPSENTGELFFGEGSRLTVL.

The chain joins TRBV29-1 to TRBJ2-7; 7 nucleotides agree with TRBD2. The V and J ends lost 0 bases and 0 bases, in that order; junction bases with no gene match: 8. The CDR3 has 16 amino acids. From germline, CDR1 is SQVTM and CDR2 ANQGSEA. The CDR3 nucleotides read TGCAGCGTTGAAGATTCGACGGGGGGAGCCTCCTACGAGCAGTACTTC. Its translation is CSVEDSTGGASYEQYF.

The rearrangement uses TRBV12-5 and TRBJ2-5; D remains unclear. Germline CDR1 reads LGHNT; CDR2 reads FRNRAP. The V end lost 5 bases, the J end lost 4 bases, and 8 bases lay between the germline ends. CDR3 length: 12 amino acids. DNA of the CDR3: TGTGCTAGTGGTCCTATTCCAGAGACCCAGTACTTC. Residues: CASGPIPETQYF.

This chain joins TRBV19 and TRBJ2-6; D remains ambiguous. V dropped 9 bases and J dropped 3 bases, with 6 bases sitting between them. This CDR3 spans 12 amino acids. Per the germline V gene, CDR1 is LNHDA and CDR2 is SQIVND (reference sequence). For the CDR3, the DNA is TGTGCCAGGTCCGTTGGGGCCAACGTCCTGACTTTC. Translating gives CARSVGANVLTF.

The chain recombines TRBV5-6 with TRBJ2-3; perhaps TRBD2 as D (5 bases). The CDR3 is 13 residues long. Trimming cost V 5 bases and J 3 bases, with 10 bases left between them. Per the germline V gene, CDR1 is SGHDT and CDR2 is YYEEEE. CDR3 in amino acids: CASSAGETDTQYF. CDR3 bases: TGTGCCAGCAGTGCCGGGGAGACAGATACGCAGTATTTT.

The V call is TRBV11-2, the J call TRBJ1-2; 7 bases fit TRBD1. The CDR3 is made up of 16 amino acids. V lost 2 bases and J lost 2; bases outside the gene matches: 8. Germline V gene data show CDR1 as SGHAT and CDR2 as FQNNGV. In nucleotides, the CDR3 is TGTGCCAGCAGCTTATCGTCGGGACAGAGAAACTATGGCTACACCTTC. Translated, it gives CASSLSSGQRNYGYTF.

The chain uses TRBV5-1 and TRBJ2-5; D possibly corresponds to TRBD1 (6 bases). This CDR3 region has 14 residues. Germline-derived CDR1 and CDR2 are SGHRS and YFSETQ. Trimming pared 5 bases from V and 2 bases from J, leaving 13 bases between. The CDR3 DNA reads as TGCGCCAGCAGGACAGGCATATATCAAGAGACCCAGTACTTC. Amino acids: CASRTGIYQETQYF.

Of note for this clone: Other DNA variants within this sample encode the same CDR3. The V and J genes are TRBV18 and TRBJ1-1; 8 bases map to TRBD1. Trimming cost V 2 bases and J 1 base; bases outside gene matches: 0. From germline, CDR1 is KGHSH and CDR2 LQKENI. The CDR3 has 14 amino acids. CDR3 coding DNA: TGTGCCAGCTCACCAACAGGGGGGAACACTGAAGCTTTCTTT. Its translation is CASSPTGGNTEAFF.

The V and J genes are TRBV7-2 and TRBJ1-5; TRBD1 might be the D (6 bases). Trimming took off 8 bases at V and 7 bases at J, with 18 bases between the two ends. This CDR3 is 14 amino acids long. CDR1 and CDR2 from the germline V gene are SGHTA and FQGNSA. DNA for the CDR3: TGTGCCAGCGGGGTCGGGGGGCGCGGGCAGCCCCAGCATTTT. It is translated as CASGVGGRGQPQHF.

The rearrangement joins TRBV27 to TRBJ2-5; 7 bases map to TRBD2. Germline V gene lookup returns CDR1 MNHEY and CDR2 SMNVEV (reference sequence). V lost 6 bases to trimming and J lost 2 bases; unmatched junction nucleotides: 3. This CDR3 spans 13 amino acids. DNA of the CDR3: TGTGCCAGCAGACCTAGCGGACAAGAGACCCAGTACTTC. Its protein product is CASRPSGQETQYF.

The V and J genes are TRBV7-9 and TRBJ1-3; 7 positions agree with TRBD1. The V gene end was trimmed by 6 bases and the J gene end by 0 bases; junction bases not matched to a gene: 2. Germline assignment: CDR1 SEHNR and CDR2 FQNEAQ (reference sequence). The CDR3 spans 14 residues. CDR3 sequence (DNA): TGTGCCAGCAGACGGGACAGCTCTGGAAACACCATATATTTT. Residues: CASRRDSSGNTIYF. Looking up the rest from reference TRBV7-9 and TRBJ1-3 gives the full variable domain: DTGVSQNPRHKITKRGQNVTFRCDPISEHNRLYWYRQTLGQGPEFLTYFQNEAQLEKSRLLSDRFSAERPKGSFSTLEIQRTEQGDSAMYLCASRRDSSGNTIYFGEGSWLTVV.

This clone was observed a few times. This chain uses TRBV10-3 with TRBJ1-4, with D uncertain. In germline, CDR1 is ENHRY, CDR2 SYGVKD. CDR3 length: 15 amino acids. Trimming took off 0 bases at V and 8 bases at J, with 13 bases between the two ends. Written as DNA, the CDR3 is TGTGCCATCAGTGAGTCGGTAGGGCGGGCGGAAAAACTGTTTTTT. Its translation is CAISESVGRAEKLFF.

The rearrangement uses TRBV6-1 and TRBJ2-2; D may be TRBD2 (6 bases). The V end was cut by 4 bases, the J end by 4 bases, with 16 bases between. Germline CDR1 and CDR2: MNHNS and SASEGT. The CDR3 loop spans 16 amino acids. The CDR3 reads CASSALGGSITGELFF. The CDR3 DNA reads TGTGCCAGCAGTGCCCTTGGGGGGTCTATCACCGGGGAGCTGTTTTTT.

CDR3 region: CASSLSGDGYGYTF. CDR3 nucleotides: TGTGCCAGCAGTTTATCAGGGGACGGCTATGGCTACACCTTC. The chain has TRBV28 and TRBJ1-2; a weak D match, TRBD1 (6 bases). Germline values: CDR1 MDHEN, CDR2 SYDVKM. The V end was cut by 1 base, the J end by 4 bases, with 10 bases between. The CDR3 loop spans 14 amino acids.

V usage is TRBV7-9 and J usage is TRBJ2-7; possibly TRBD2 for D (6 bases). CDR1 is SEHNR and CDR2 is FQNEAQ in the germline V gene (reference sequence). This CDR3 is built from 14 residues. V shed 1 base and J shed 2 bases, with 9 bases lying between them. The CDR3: CASSLVGGTYEQYF. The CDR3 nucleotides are TGTGCCAGCAGCTTAGTGGGGGGTACCTACGAGCAGTACTTC.

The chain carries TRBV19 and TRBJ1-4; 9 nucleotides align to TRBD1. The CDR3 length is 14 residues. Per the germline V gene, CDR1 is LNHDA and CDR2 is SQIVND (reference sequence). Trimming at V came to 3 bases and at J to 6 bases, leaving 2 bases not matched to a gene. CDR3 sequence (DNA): TGTGCCAGTAGTATCCGGGACAGGGATGAAAAACTGTTTTTT. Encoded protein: CASSIRDRDEKLFF.

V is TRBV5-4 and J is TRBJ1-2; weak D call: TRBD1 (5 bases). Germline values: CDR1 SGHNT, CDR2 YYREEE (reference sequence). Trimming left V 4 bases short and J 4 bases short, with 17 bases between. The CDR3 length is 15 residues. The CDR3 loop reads CASSHITGGSYGYTF. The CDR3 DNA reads TGTGCCAGCAGCCATATAACGGGGGGGAGCTATGGCTACACCTTC. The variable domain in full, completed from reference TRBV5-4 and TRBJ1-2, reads ETGVTQSPTHLIKTRGQQVTLRCSSQSGHNTVSWYQQALGQGPQFIFQYYREEENGRGNFPPRFSGLQFPNYSSELNVNALELDDSALYLCASSHITGGSYGYTFGSGTRLTVV.